This T cell receptor beta chain was obtained from a study of shared clonotypes between healthy human individuals. The data were produced by immunoSEQ multiplex PCR, yet TCRdb's version contains in-frame clones alone and is incomplete. The data show more than 1 million clones, more than 75% seen once. Points from the study as a whole: The study found roughly 5% of naive CD4 clonotypes shared across a handful of donors. Shared clonotypes across all four donors exceeded non-shared ones in generation probability.

Only one count was recorded for this clone. Its antigen is currently unknown. Other DNA sequences from this sample encode an identical CDR3 as well. The sample taken for sequencing was memory CD4+ T cells from PBMCs. Documented subset: CD45RA-negative fraction. The source is a man between 18 and 35 years old in good health. Some clones in this sample may be carry-over from other donors' samples.

The CDR3 loop reads CASSLGGSSYEQYF. The CDR3 nucleotides read TGTGCCAGCAGCTTAGGGGGTAGCTCCTACGAGCAGTACTTC. The V and J genes are TRBV11-1 and TRBJ2-7; no clear D gene. V was shortened by 1 base and J by 0 bases, with 7 bases between the two germline ends. CDR3 length: 14 amino acids. CDR1 is SGHAT, CDR2 FQDESV, per germline (reference sequence).